These 23 T cell receptor beta chains came from one sample sequenced in a study of Ad26.COV2.S vaccination and SARS-CoV-2 variants. Assay: immunoSEQ multiplex PCR; the TCRdb copy retains only in-frame clones and omits some. The profile shows 300,000 to 450,000 clones, approximately 85% of them singletons. Sample treatment: approximately 18 received Ad26.COV2.S at low or high dose, single or two shots; 5 received placebo; per-sample allocation not given. Day 63 after the first injection of vaccine or placebo was the sampling time. Sequences were derived from peripheral blood, sampled in a trial of Ad26.COV2.S vaccine versus placebo. These receptors were taken from a person between 18 and 59 years old who received the Ad26.COV2.S COVID-19 vaccine or a placebo.

The J gene is TRBJ2-7, the V gene TRBV11-3, with a possible D match to TRBD1 (5 bases). Trimming stripped 1 base from V and 2 bases from J, with 9 bases between. Per germline, CDR1 SGHNT and CDR2 YENEEA. This CDR3 has 14 amino acids. Written as DNA, the CDR3 is TGTGCCAGCAGCTTAGGGGCAGGGACCTACGAGCAGTACTTC. Translating it yields CASSLGAGTYEQYF.

This clone showed up just once. CDR3 region: CASSLARTRGRGANVLTF. The DNA for the CDR3 is TGTGCCAGCAGCTTAGCCAGGACTCGGGGACGTGGGGCCAACGTCCTGACTTTC. The chain uses TRBV7-8 and TRBJ2-6, with D tentatively TRBD1 or TRBD2 (5 bases each). There are 18 residues in the CDR3. V was cut by 0 bases and J by 3 bases, with 15 bases left in between. The germline V gene has CDR1 SGHVS and CDR2 FQNEAQ.

The genes are TRBV6-2 or TRBV6-3 and TRBJ1-2, with D hard to call. Germline-derived CDR1 and CDR2 are MNHEY and SVGEGT. The CDR3 is 14 amino acids. The V end was cut by 2 bases, the J end by 3 bases, with 10 bases between. CDR3 nucleotide sequence: TGTGCCAGCAGTTACCCAGGCGTCGACTATGGCTACACCTTC. It is translated as CASSYPGVDYGYTF.

This clone was seen more than once but under ten times. This sequence joins TRBV9 and TRBJ2-3, with 8 bases lining up with TRBD1. Germline V gives CDR1 SGDLS, CDR2 YYNGEE. The CDR3 runs 14 residues. Trimming at V came to 4 bases and at J to 6 bases, leaving 7 bases not matched to a gene. The CDR3 here is CASSMSRGRDTQYF. As DNA, the CDR3 is TGTGCCAGCAGCATGAGCAGGGGGCGGGATACGCAGTATTTT.

The chain couples TRBV5-8 to TRBJ2-7, with unresolved D. This CDR3 is built from 12 residues. V gave up 1 base and J gave up 1 base, with 3 bases separating them. CDR1 and CDR2 (germline): SGHTS, YDEGEE. The CDR3 nucleotides are TGTGCCAGCAGCTTGAGATCCTACGAGCAGTACTTC. This codes for CASSLRSYEQYF.

The chain has TRBV6-5 and TRBJ2-7; D is possibly TRBD1 (7 bases). Trimming cost V 4 bases and J 4 bases, with 14 bases left between them. The CDR3 runs 14 residues. CDR1 is MNHEY, CDR2 SVGAGI, per germline. The CDR3 region has the DNA TGTGCCAGCAGTTTTAAGGGGGCGGGGTACGAGCAGTACTTC. As protein: CASSFKGAGYEQYF.

J is TRBJ2-3 and V is TRBV9; 9 positions match TRBD1. Looked up from germline, CDR1 is SGDLS and CDR2 is YYNGEE. The CDR3 extends over 14 amino acids. J gave up 5 bases and V 5 bases, and 6 bases lay outside the gene matches. The CDR3 spells CASRKGQGRDTQYF. CDR3 DNA sequence: TGTGCCAGCAGGAAGGGACAGGGTAGAGATACGCAGTATTTT.

The chain has TRBV11-2 and TRBJ2-1; D remains unclear. The CDR3 length is 15 residues. Germline-derived CDR1 and CDR2 are SGHAT and FQNNGV. The V gene lost 0 bases and the J gene lost 1 base, with 7 bases spanning the gap. DNA for the CDR3: TGTGCCAGCAGCTTAGAAGTCCGATCCTACAATGAGCAGTTCTTC. This gives the protein CASSLEVRSYNEQFF.

This clone was seen more than once but under ten times. The chain links TRBV7-2 to TRBJ1-2; D not resolved. The CDR3 has 15 residues. From germline, CDR1 is SGHTA and CDR2 FQGNSA. V lost 4 bases, J lost 4 bases, and 16 bases lay in between. The CDR3 loop is CASSYPPFDTYGYTF. The CDR3 bases are TGTGCCAGCAGCTACCCCCCTTTCGACACCTATGGCTACACCTTC. Drawing the rest from reference TRBV7-2 and TRBJ1-2, the complete variable domain is GAGVSQSPSNKVTEKGKDVELRCDPISGHTALYWYRQSLGQGLEFLIYFQGNSAPDKSGLPSDRFSAERTGGSVSTLTIQRTQQEDSAVYLCASSYPPFDTYGYTFGSGTRLTVV.

The V and J genes are TRBV6-2 or TRBV6-3 and TRBJ2-1; tentative D call: TRBD2 (6 bases). The CDR3 runs to 18 residues. V was clipped by 2 bases and J by 5 bases, with 22 bases between them. In germline, CDR1 is MNHEY, CDR2 SVGEGT. This chain's CDR3 is CASSYPEWDSGRDNEQFF. The CDR3 DNA is TGTGCCAGCAGTTACCCCGAATGGGACTCCGGACGGGACAATGAGCAGTTCTTC.

The chain uses TRBV9 and TRBJ2-3; the match to TRBD2 covers 7 bases. V lost 0 bases, J lost 4 bases, and 5 bases stayed unmatched. Germline V gene data show CDR1 as SGDLS and CDR2 as YYNGEE. The CDR3 is 15 residues long. Here the CDR3 reads CASSVAGAGADTQYF. As DNA, the CDR3 is TGTGCCAGCAGCGTAGCCGGGGCGGGGGCAGATACGCAGTATTTT.

The chain joins TRBV2 to TRBJ1-4; the match to TRBD1 covers 7 bases. CDR1 SNHLY and CDR2 FYNNEI come from the germline V gene. CDR3 length: 15 amino acids. V dropped 7 bases and J dropped 3; count of bases not matched to a gene: 8. The CDR3: CASKWGDSPNEKLFF. The CDR3 DNA reads as TGTGCCAGCAAATGGGGGGACAGCCCTAATGAAAAACTGTTTTTT.

The chain employs TRBV28 and TRBJ2-1; D is unresolved. Germline CDR1 reads MDHEN; CDR2 reads SYDVKM. The CDR3 has 16 amino acids. Trimming took 2 bases from V and 6 from J, leaving 17 bases between them. The CDR3 sequence: CASSLMGTGWSNEQFF. The CDR3 DNA sequence: TGTGCCAGCAGTTTAATGGGAACCGGGTGGAGCAATGAGCAGTTCTTC.

This chain connects TRBV11-2 to TRBJ1-1; D is unclear. Trimming cost V 1 base and J 0 bases, with 6 bases left between them. This CDR3 contains 14 residues. The V gene's germline CDR1 is SGHAT and CDR2 FQNNGV. CDR3 loop: CASSLGHMNTEAFF. The CDR3 DNA reads TGTGCCAGCAGCTTAGGTCATATGAACACTGAAGCTTTCTTT.

The genes are TRBV19 and TRBJ2-2, with TRBD1 identical over 9 bases. There are 17 residues in the CDR3. From germline, CDR1 is LNHDA and CDR2 SQIVND (reference sequence). Germline trimming cut 6 bases from V and 6 bases from J; bases unmatched to any gene: 14. The CDR3 protein is CASSLSPGQGRPGELFF. CDR3 bases: TGTGCCAGTAGCCTGTCTCCGGGACAGGGTCGGCCCGGGGAGCTGTTTTTT.

This clone was seen a single time. The chain has TRBV7-2 and TRBJ2-3, with D unresolved. V lost 2 bases, J lost 4 bases, and 4 bases lay in between. Germline assignment: CDR1 SGHTA and CDR2 FQGNSA. CDR3 size: 12 residues. CDR3 sequence: CASSLFSDTQYF. In DNA, the CDR3 is TGTGCCAGCAGCTTATTTTCAGATACGCAGTATTTT.

The rearrangement joins TRBV5-4 to TRBJ2-7; D is ambiguous. The CDR3 has 16 amino acids. Germline V gene data show CDR1 as SGHNT and CDR2 as YYREEE (reference sequence). The ends were cut back, 0 bases at V and 5 bases at J, with 18 bases in the middle. The CDR3 is CASSLGGSTVPHEQYF. The CDR3, as DNA: TGTGCCAGCAGCTTGGGGGGTTCGACCGTCCCTCACGAGCAGTACTTC.

This chain connects TRBV6-4 to TRBJ2-2, with D perhaps TRBD2 (6 bases). The CDR3 covers 14 residues. The V end was cut by 0 bases, the J end by 6 bases, with 8 bases between. Germline values: CDR1 MRHNA, CDR2 SNTAGT. The CDR3 loop is CASSDSLAPGELFF. CDR3 in DNA: TGTGCCAGCAGTGACTCACTAGCTCCCGGGGAGCTGTTTTTT.

This clone was detected only once. CDR3 residues: CASSLFTGGAGETQYF. DNA of the CDR3: TGTGCCAGCAGCTTGTTCACCGGGGGGGCTGGGGAGACCCAGTACTTC. The chain is built from TRBV5-8 and TRBJ2-5; 8 nucleotides line up with TRBD2. From germline, CDR1 is SGHTS and CDR2 YDEGEE. V lost 1 base to trimming and J lost 5 bases; unmatched junction nucleotides: 10. This CDR3 contains 16 residues.

The chain uses TRBV19 and TRBJ2-2; 9 bases are shared with TRBD1. Germline assignment: CDR1 LNHDA and CDR2 SQIVND (reference sequence). J lost 7 bases, V lost 4 bases, and 7 bases had no gene match. The CDR3 covers 15 residues. Written as DNA, the CDR3 is TGTGCCAGTAGTACAAGACAGGGGGTGGTCGGGGAGCTGTTTTTT. Its protein is CASSTRQGVVGELFF.

V and J are TRBV7-2 and TRBJ2-5; 12 positions match TRBD2. Germline V CDR1 and CDR2: SGHTA, FQGNSA. This CDR3 has 16 residues. The junction had 8 bases not matched to a gene; V was cut back by 4 bases and J by 5 bases. CDR3 nucleotide sequence: TGTGCCAGCAGCTCAACCCGACTAGCGGGAGTTGAGACCCAGTACTTC. Translated, it gives CASSSTRLAGVETQYF.

The chain uses TRBV7-2 and TRBJ2-2; TRBD1 matches at 7 bases. The CDR3 is 15 amino acids. Trimming took 1 base from V and 2 from J; bases not matched to a gene: 1. The germline V gene encodes CDR1 SGHTA and CDR2 FQGNSA. CDR3 DNA sequence: TGTGCCAGCAGCTTAGTAGGGGGCAACACCGGGGAGCTGTTTTTT. Residues: CASSLVGGNTGELFF.

V is TRBV28 and J is TRBJ2-5; 12 nucleotides align to TRBD1. This CDR3 is 18 amino acids long. The ends lost 0 bases at V and 5 bases at J; junction bases unmatched: 10. CDR1 and CDR2 from the germline V gene are MDHEN and SYDVKM. The CDR3 DNA reads TGTGCCAGCAGTTTATGGGCTGGCGGGGACAGGGGGCTTGAGACCCAGTACTTC. It yields the protein CASSLWAGGDRGLETQYF.